The clone carrying this T cell receptor (beta chain) was seen just once. This entry comes from a study of shared clonotypes between healthy human individuals. The CDR3 loop spans 15 amino acids. Germline CDR1 and CDR2: ENHRY and SYGVKD. With 2 bases removed from V and 0 bases from J, the gap between germline ends came to 10 bases. TCRdb's table, derived via immunoSEQ multiplex PCR, lists solely in-frame clones and lacks some. This repertoire shows some 2.3 million clones, over 90% found once; its top ten account for under 0.45%. This chain connects TRBV10-3 to TRBJ1-2, with a possible D match to TRBD1 (6 bases). The sequenced sample was naive CD4+ T cells from PBMCs. Sample subset: CD45RA+ positively selected. The clonotype comes from a young man in good health. Some clones in this sample may be carry-over from other donors' samples. CDR3 protein: CAISEGTGTNYGYTF. CDR3 DNA: TGTGCCATCAGTGAGGGTACAGGGACTAACTATGGCTACACCTTC.